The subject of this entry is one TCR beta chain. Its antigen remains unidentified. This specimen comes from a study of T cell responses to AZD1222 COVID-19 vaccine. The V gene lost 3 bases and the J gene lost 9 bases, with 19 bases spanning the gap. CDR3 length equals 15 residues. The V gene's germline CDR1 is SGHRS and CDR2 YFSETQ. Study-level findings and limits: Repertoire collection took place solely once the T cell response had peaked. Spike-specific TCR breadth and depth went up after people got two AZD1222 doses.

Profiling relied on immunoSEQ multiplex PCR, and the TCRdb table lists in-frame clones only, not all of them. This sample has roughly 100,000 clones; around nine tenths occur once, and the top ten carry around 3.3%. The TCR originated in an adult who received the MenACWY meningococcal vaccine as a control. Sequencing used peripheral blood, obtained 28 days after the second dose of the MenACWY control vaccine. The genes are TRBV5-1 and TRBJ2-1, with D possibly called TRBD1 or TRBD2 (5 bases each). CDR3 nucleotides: TGCGCCAGCAGCTCGAACGCCGGGACCCAGGGTGAGCAGTTCTTC. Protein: CASSSNAGTQGEQFF.